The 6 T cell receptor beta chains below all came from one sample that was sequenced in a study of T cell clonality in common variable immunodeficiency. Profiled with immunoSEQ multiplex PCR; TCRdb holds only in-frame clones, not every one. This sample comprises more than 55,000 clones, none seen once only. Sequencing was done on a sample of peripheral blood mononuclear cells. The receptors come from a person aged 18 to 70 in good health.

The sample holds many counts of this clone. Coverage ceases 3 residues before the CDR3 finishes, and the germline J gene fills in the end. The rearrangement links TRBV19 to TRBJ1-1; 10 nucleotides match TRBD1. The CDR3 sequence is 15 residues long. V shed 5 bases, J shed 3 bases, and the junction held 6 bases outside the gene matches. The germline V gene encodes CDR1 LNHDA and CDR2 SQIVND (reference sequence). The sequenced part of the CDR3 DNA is TGTGCCAGTAGTCTGGACAGGGGGATTGACACTGAA. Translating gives CASSLDRGIDTE. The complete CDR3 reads CASSLDRGIDTEAFF.

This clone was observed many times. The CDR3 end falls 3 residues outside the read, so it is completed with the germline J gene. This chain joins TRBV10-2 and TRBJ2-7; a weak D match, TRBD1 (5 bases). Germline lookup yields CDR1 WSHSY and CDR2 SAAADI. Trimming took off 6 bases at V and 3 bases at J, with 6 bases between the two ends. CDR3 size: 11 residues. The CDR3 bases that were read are TGCGCCAGCAGGGACAACTACGAG. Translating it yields CASRDNYE. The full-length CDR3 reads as CASRDNYEQYF.

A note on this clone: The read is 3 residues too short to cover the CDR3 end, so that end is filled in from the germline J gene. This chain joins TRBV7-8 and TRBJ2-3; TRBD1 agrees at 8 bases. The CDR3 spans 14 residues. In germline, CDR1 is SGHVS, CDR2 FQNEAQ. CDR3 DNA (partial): TGTGCCAGCAGCCTTGACAGGGGCCAACAGCCG. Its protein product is CASSLDRGQQP. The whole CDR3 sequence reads CASSLDRGQQPQYF.

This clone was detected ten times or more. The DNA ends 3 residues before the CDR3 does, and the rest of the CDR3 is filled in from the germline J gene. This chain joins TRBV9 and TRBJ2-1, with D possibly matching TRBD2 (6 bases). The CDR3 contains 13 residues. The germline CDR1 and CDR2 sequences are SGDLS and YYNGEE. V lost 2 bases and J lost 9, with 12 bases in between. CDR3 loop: CASSVSDYVEQFF. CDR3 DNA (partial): TGTGCCAGCAGCGTCTCGGACTATGTTGAG.

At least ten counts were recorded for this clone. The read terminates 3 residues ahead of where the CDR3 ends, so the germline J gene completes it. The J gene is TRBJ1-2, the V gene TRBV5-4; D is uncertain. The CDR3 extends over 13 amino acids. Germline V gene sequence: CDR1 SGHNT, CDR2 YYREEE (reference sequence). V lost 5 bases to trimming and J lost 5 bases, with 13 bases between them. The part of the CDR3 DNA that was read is TGTGCCAGCAGACTAACCGGGGAGTATGGC. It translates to CASRLTGEYG. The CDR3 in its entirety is CASRLTGEYGYTF.

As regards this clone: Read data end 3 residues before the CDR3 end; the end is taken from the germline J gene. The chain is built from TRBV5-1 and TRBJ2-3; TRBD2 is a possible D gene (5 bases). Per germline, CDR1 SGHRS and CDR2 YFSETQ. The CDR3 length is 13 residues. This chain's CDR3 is CASNRGSQETQYF. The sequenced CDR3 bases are TGCGCCAGTAACCGGGGTTCCCAAGAGACG. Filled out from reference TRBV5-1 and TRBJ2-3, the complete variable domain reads KAGVTQTPRYLIKTRGQQVTLSCSPISGHRSVSWYQQTPGQGLQFLFEYFSETQRNKGNFPGRFSGRQFSNSRSEMNVSTLELGDSALYLCASNRGSQETQYFGPGTRLTVL.